These 8 T cell receptor beta chains were sequenced from one sample in a study of radiation and T cells in renal cell carcinoma. Here immunoSEQ multiplex PCR was the method, and the copy in TCRdb shows in-frame clones only, minus some. This sample yields around 75,000 clones, of which around 80% are seen a single time; nearly 6% belongs to the top ten. Time point here: blood 2 weeks post-SBRT. Treatment denoted: 15 Gy SBRT to primary tumor, nephrectomy 4 weeks later. Sequenced material: blood, taken from a patient whose treatment included radiotherapy and nephrectomy. These receptors all come from a man in his sixties with renal cell carcinoma.

The chain couples TRBV11-3 to TRBJ2-2, with a possible D match to TRBD2 (5 bases). The germline gives CDR1 SGHNT, CDR2 YENEEA. V gave up 5 bases and J gave up 6 bases, with 19 bases separating them. The CDR3 consists of 16 residues. CDR3 sequence: CASSPLDPRGPGELFF. CDR3 DNA: TGTGCCAGCAGCCCACTAGACCCCCGGGGTCCCGGGGAGCTGTTTTTT.

This clone has just a few counts. V gene TRBV27 combines with J gene TRBJ2-7, with 11 bases lining up with TRBD1. This CDR3 comprises 16 residues. V was clipped by 3 bases and J by 3 bases; unmatched bases: 7. Germline CDR1 and CDR2: MNHEY and SMNVEV (reference sequence). CDR3 in amino acids: CASSFSAGTGGYEQYF. In DNA form, the CDR3 reads TGTGCCAGCAGTTTCTCCGCCGGGACAGGGGGCTACGAGCAGTACTTC.

On this clone: The junction and the germline gene differ at one end; a read error may be behind it. CDR3 sequence (DNA): TGTGCCAGCAGTTACTCTTGGGAGCAGTACTTC. Residues: CASSYSWEQYF. V and J are TRBV6-4 and TRBJ2-7, with D uncertain. This CDR3 region has 11 residues. Germline CDR1 and CDR2: MRHNA and SNTAGT.

This clone showed up just a few times. The V call is TRBV4-2, the J call TRBJ2-5; D is tentatively TRBD1 or TRBD2 (5 bases each). Deletions cut 1 base from V and 0 bases from J, with 12 bases between. CDR1 is LGHNA, CDR2 YNFKEQ, per germline. This CDR3 has 16 amino acids. The CDR3 loop is CASSQAGTTYQETQYF. As DNA, the CDR3 is TGTGCCAGCAGCCAAGCGGGGACGACGTACCAAGAGACCCAGTACTTC.

The chain has TRBV5-1 and TRBJ2-1; TRBD2 agrees at 10 bases. CDR3 length: 22 residues. Germline V CDR1 and CDR2: SGHRS, YFSETQ. After removal of 2 bases from V and 0 bases from J, the junction contained 20 bases not matched to a gene. The CDR3 spells CASSFYRDDGLAGEFSYNEQFF. The CDR3 DNA reads TGCGCCAGCAGCTTTTACCGGGATGATGGCCTAGCGGGGGAATTCTCCTACAATGAGCAGTTCTTC.

V is TRBV2 and J is TRBJ2-7, with TRBD1 identical over 9 bases. V shed 6 bases and J 3 bases; nucleotides not matched to a gene: 6. The germline V gene has CDR1 SNHLY and CDR2 FYNNEI. This CDR3 has 14 residues. The CDR3 DNA follows: TGTGCCAGCAGAAGGGACAGGGCTGTCTACGAGCAGTACTTC. Protein: CASRRDRAVYEQYF.

This clone was picked up a small number of times. This chain links TRBV10-2 with TRBJ1-4, with 7 positions matching TRBD1. This CDR3 has 14 residues. The V gene end was trimmed by 6 bases and the J gene end by 8 bases; junction bases not matched to a gene: 9. Germline CDR1 reads WSHSY; CDR2 reads SAAADI. The CDR3 DNA sequence: TGCGCCAGCAGACCAGGGGGAGAATACGAAAAACTGTTTTTT. Translation: CASRPGGEYEKLFF.

This clone has more than one count but fewer than ten. The V and J genes are TRBV14 and TRBJ2-4, with TRBD1 as a possible D gene (6 bases). The V and J ends lost 1 base and 1 base respectively, with 14 bases between them. The CDR3 contains 17 residues. Per germline, CDR1 SGHDN and CDR2 FVKESK. The CDR3 DNA is TGTGCCAGCAGCCAAGGGACAGCCCTAGGGGCCAAAAACATTCAGTACTTC. Protein: CASSQGTALGAKNIQYF.